The 4 T cell receptor beta chains below were found in one sample sequenced in a study of CD8+CD57+ T cells in acquired aplastic anemia. Profiling that covered TCR beta VDJ and CDR3 relied on genomic DNA as its template. From the reads, TCRdb called clonotypes with MiXCR, one entry per CDR3 protein. Of over 200,000 distinct CDR3 sequences in the sample, around 60% are singletons; the top ten hold about 31%. The source material was sorted CD4+, CD8+, or CD8+CD57+ T cells (not recorded which) from PBMCs. The receptors were gathered from a human donor in good health.

The CDR3 nucleotides read TGTGCCAGTAGTATAAGGACCTTACGAGAGCAGTACTTC. Protein sequence: CASSIRTLREQYF. The chain recombines TRBV19 with TRBJ2-7; no clear D gene. Germline assignment: CDR1 LNHDA and CDR2 SQIVND (reference sequence). The CDR3 runs to 13 residues. Trimming removed 2 bases from V and 7 bases from J, with 12 bases in between. The variable domain in full, with the rest retrieved from reference TRBV19 and TRBJ2-7, is DGGITQSPKYLFRKEGQNVTLSCEQNLNHDAMYWYRQDPGQGLRLIYYSQIVNDFQKGDIAEGYSVSREKKESFPLTVTSAQKNPTAFYLCASSIRTLREQYFGPGTRLTVT.

The chain uses TRBV10-1 and TRBJ2-5; D may be TRBD1 or TRBD2 (5 bases each). Germline V gene lookup returns CDR1 WNHNN and CDR2 SYGVQD (reference sequence). The CDR3 length is 14 residues. V shed 2 bases and J shed 4 bases, with 11 bases lying between them. The CDR3 reads CASSETGAGETQYF. CDR3 coding DNA: TGCGCCAGCAGTGAGACAGGTGCGGGAGAGACCCAGTACTTC.

The gene calls are TRBV7-2 and TRBJ1-3; 9 bases align to TRBD1. This CDR3 contains 16 residues. From germline, CDR1 is SGHTA and CDR2 FQGNSA. The junction had 2 bases not matched to a gene; V was cut back by 0 bases and J by 2 bases. CDR3 region: CASSLAGQGTGNTIYF. DNA for the CDR3: TGTGCCAGCAGCTTAGCGGGACAGGGCACTGGAAACACCATATATTTT.

This chain links TRBV20-1 with TRBJ2-5; D call uncertain. V shed 0 bases and J shed 7 bases, with 9 bases lying between them. Germline-derived CDR1 and CDR2 are DFQATT and SNEGSKA (reference sequence). CDR3 length: 12 residues. The CDR3 spells CSARDGRATQYF. The CDR3 DNA follows: TGCAGTGCTAGAGATGGACGGGCGACCCAGTACTTC.